This TCR beta chain emerged from a study of blood T cell repertoires in COVID-19. The repertoire was sequenced with immunoSEQ multiplex PCR; TCRdb's copy has only in-frame clones and lacks some. Seen here are fewer than 200,000 clones, about 93% observed once, and the top ten hold approximately 0.5%. The length of the CDR3 is 14 residues. Germline trimming cut 6 bases from V and 3 bases from J; bases unmatched to any gene: 7. CDR1 and CDR2 from the germline V gene are LNHDA and SQIVND (reference sequence). This chain joins TRBV19 and TRBJ1-2, with TRBD1 matching 7 bases. The sample taken for sequencing was peripheral blood. The receptor was derived from a man aged 45 to 65 with acute or convalescent COVID-19. This CDR3 is CASSNDRVDYGYTF. The DNA for the CDR3 is TGTGCCAGTAGCAATGACAGGGTTGACTATGGCTACACCTTC.